This T cell receptor (beta chain) is drawn from a study of cytomegalovirus exposure and HLA in healthy donors. Findings of the study overall: Later on, a genetic analysis was performed. It linked a missense variant in DCLRE1C with V- and J-gene trimming of TCR beta. Accurate prediction of most subjects' HLA-A and HLA-B alleles from TCR beta sequences was reported. Rare TCR sequences predominated, though certain public TCRs were found in many donors. CMV serostatus was the sole immune exposure information available.

Germline CDR1 and CDR2: SGHRS and YFSETQ. Trimming removed 4 bases from V and 6 bases from J; junction bases left unmatched: 9. The length of the CDR3 is 15 residues. With respect to this clone: The antigen is not known.

It was with 60 Vbeta and 13 Jbeta primers that the PCR ran. TCRdb's table, derived via immunoSEQ multiplex PCR, lists solely in-frame clones and lacks some. Of over 110,000 clones detected, approximately 78% appear once; the ten largest clones hold 6.2%. Input material: PBMCs. The gene calls are TRBV5-1 and TRBJ2-2, with TRBD1 matching over 7 bases. This TCR came from a woman in her thirties or forties in good health and CMV-seropositive. In nucleotides, the CDR3 is TGCGCCAGCAGCCGGGACAGTTTCGAGTCCGGGGAGCTGTTTTTT. It codes for CASSRDSFESGELFF. Combining the CDR3 with reference TRBV5-1 and TRBJ2-2 gives the whole variable domain KAGVTQTPRYLIKTRGQQVTLSCSPISGHRSVSWYQQTPGQGLQFLFEYFSETQRNKGNFPGRFSGRQFSNSRSEMNVSTLELGDSALYLCASSRDSFESGELFFGEGSRLTVL.